Detailed here is one T cell receptor beta chain. The data were taken from a study of control samples from healthy donors and cancer patients. Sequencing used immunoSEQ multiplex PCR; TCRdb keeps in-frame clones, though not all of them. The sample gives 90,000 to 140,000 clones, 83% of which show up once; around 13% is in the top ten. The sequence was collected from a woman aged 50 to 60 in good health. The sequenced sample consisted of blood.

Here the CDR3 DNA reads TGTGCCAGCAGCCAATTAGATGGATATGAGCAGTTCTTC. Translated: CASSQLDGYEQFF. V usage is TRBV14 and J usage is TRBJ2-1; D unclear. The CDR3 extends over 13 amino acids. V was shortened by 2 bases and J by 8 bases, with 10 bases between the two germline ends. Looked up from germline, CDR1 is SGHDN and CDR2 is FVKESK.